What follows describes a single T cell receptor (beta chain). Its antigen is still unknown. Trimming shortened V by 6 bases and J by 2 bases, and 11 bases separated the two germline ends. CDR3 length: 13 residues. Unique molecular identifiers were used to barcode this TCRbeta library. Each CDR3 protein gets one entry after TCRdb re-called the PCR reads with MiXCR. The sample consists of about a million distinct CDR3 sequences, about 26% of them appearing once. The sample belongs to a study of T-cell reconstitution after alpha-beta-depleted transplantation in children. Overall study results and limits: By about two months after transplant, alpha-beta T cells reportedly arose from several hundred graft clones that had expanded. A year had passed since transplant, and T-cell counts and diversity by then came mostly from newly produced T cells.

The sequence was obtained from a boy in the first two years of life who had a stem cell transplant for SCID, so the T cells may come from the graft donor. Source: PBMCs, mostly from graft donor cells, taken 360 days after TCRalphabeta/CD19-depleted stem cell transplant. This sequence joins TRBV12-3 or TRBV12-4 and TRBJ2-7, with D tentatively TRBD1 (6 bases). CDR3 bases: TGTGCCAGCAGGCCAGGGGCAGCCTACGAGCAGTACTTC. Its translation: CASRPGAAYEQYF.